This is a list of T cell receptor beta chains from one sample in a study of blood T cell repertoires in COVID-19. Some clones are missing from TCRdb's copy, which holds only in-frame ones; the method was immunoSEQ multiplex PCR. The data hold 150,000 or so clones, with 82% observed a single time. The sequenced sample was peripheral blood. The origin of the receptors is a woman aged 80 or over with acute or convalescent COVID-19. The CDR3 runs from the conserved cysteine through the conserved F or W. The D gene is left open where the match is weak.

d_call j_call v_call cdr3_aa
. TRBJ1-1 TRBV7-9 CASSPREAEAFF
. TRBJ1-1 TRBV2 CASSVWGDTEAFF
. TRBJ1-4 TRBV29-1 CSVETGSVEKLFF
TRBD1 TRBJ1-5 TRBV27 CASSARQGGQPQHF
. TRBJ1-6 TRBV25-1 CASSKLGAGSSPLHF
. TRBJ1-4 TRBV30 CAWSNGLNEKLFF
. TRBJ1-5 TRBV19 CASMGGDNQPQHF
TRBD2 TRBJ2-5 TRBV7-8 CASSGVLAGEETQYF
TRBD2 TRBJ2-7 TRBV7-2 CASSSPGLAAEQYF
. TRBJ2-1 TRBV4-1 CASSQELSYEQFF
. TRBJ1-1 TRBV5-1 CASSLAGMNTEAFF
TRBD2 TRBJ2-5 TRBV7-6 CASSLDGRVQETQYF
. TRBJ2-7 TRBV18 CASSPAVGEQYF
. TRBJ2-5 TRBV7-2 CASSKGHLQETQYF
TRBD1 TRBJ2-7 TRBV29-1 CSIDRGLGEQYF
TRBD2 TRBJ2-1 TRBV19 CASSKASGSYANEQFF